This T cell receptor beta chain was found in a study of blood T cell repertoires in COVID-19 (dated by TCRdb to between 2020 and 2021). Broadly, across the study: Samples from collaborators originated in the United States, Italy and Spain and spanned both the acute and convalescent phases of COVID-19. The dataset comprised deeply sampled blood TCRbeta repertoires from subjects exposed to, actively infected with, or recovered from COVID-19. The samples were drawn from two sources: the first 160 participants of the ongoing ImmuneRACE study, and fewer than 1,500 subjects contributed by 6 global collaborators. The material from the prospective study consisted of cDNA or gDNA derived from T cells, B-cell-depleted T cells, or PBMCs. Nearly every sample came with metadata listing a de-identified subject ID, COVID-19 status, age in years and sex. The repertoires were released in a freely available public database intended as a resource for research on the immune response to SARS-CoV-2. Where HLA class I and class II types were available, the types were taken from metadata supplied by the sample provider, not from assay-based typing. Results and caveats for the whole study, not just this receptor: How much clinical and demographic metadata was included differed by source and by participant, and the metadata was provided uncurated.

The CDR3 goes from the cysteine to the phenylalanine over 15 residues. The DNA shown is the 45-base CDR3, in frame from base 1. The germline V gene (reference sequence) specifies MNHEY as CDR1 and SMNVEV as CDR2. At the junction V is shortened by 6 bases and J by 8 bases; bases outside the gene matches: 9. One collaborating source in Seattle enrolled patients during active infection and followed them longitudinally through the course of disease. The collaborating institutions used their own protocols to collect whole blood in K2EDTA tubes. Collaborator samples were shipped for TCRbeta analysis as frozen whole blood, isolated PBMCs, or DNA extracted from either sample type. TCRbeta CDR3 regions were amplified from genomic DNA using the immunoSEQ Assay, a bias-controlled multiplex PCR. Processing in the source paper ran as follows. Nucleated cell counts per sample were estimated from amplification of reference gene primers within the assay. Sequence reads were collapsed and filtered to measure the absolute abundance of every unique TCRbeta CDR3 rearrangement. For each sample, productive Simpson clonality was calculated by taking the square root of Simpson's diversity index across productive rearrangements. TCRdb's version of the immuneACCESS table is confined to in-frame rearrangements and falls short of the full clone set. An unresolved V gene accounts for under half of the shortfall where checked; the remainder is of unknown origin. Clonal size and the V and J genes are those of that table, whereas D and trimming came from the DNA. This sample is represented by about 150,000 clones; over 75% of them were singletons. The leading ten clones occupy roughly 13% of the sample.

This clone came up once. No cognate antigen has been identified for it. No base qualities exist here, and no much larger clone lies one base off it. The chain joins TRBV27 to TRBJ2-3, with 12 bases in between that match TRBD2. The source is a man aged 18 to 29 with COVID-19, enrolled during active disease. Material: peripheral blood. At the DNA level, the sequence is TGTGCCAGCAGATTTGCCGGGACTAGCGGGTTTACGCAGTATTTT. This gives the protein CASRFAGTSGFTQYF.